This T cell receptor (beta chain) was sequenced for a study of T cells in Graves' hyperthyroidism and ophthalmopathy. General study results and limits: Most clonotypes expanded in thyroid above 0.001 were likewise present in blood.

This clonotype turned up a few times. The antigen is undetermined. Graves' hyperthyroidism was deemed stable absent ophthalmopathy progression within 18 months. Each patient was aged 18 to 65 and had newly diagnosed hyperthyroidism of under 2 months' duration. A patient was excluded if there was uncontrolled infection, other autoimmune disease, pregnancy or lactation. Amplification of TCR beta CDR3 regions used RNA as the template. TCR CDR3 regions were first amplified by RT-PCR with HTBI primers. TCRdb ran MiXCR on the multiplex PCR reads and lists one entry per CDR3 protein. Of hundreds of thousands of distinct CDR3 sequences in the sample, around 39% were seen once. V was clipped by 7 bases and J by 2 bases, with 15 bases between them. Germline CDR1 and CDR2: DFQATT and SNEGSKA (reference sequence). This CDR3 has 13 residues.

The receptor was derived from a man younger than 35 with Graves' hyperthyroidism. The V call is TRBV20-1, the J call TRBJ2-7; D is possibly TRBD1 or TRBD2 (5 bases each). The sequenced sample consisted of blood. The CDR3 is CSGAMTGPYEQYF. As DNA, the CDR3 is TGCAGTGGTGCGATGACGGGGCCCTACGAGCAGTACTTC.